A selection of T cell receptor beta chains follows, all from one sample in a study of T cells after yellow fever vaccination. From the 5' RACE reads, TCRdb called clonotypes with MiXCR, one entry per CDR3 protein. The sample yields hundreds of thousands of distinct CDR3 sequences, about 9.5% seen once. This specimen consisted of PBMCs, obtained on the day of the first yellow fever vaccination. The receptors stem from a man younger than 30 who received the YFV17D yellow fever vaccine. Each CDR3 is given with its conserved first and last residue. The D gene is left open where the match is weak. Part of the rows lack a size; the others show once, few, many or a class for expanded clones.

CDR3aa: CASRFSGGAYEQYF
CDR3nt: TGTGCCAGCAGATTCAGCGGGGGGGCCTACGAGCAGTACTTC
abundance: few
v_gene: TRBV13
d_gene: TRBD2
j_gene: TRBJ2-7

CDR3aa: CASGGTGLPDTQYF
CDR3nt: TGTGCCAGCGGGGGGACAGGGCTCCCAGATACGCAGTATTTT
abundance: few
v_gene: TRBV12-3/TRBV12-4
d_gene: TRBD1
j_gene: TRBJ2-3

CDR3aa: CASSSRFTGELFF
CDR3nt: TGTGCCAGCAGCTCCCGCTTTACCGGGGAGCTGTTTTTT
abundance: -
v_gene: TRBV7-2
d_gene: -
j_gene: TRBJ2-2

CDR3aa: CSAVPKTQTSGGYEQYF
CDR3nt: TGCAGTGCCGTCCCCAAGACTCAGACTAGCGGGGGCTACGAGCAGTACTTC
abundance: few
v_gene: TRBV20-1
d_gene: TRBD2
j_gene: TRBJ2-7

CDR3aa: CASSRAGVTDTQYF
CDR3nt: TGTGCCAGCAGTCGGGCAGGGGTTACAGATACGCAGTATTTT
abundance: -
v_gene: TRBV7-9
d_gene: -
j_gene: TRBJ2-3

CDR3aa: CASTRTDGQTQYF
CDR3nt: TGTGCCAGCACCCGGACAGACGGTCAGACCCAGTACTTC
abundance: -
v_gene: TRBV2
d_gene: -
j_gene: TRBJ2-5

CDR3aa: CSVGARPSYNEQFF
CDR3nt: TGCAGCGTTGGGGCCAGGCCCTCCTACAATGAGCAGTTCTTC
abundance: many
v_gene: TRBV29-1
d_gene: -
j_gene: TRBJ2-1

CDR3aa: CASSPDGPRAQNIQYF
CDR3nt: TGTGCCAGCTCCCCCGATGGCCCCCGAGCCCAAAACATTCAGTACTTC
abundance: few
v_gene: TRBV18
d_gene: -
j_gene: TRBJ2-4

CDR3aa: CASSQSRGDGYTF
CDR3nt: TGTGCCAGCAGCCAATCAAGGGGCGATGGCTACACCTTC
abundance: -
v_gene: TRBV3-1
d_gene: -
j_gene: TRBJ1-2

CDR3aa: CASSRPPNTEAFF
CDR3nt: TGTGCCAGCAGCCGCCCACCGAACACTGAAGCTTTCTTT
abundance: -
v_gene: TRBV7-2
d_gene: -
j_gene: TRBJ1-1

CDR3aa: CASSAQVGFGQPQHF
CDR3nt: TGTGCCAGCAGCGCGCAAGTGGGATTCGGTCAGCCCCAGCATTTT
abundance: -
v_gene: TRBV5-5
d_gene: -
j_gene: TRBJ1-5

CDR3aa: CASSQDRFRNSPLHF
CDR3nt: TGCGCCAGCAGCCAAGACAGGTTTCGAAATTCACCCCTCCACTTT
abundance: few
v_gene: TRBV4-3
d_gene: -
j_gene: TRBJ1-6

CDR3aa: CSARDPPEGYEQFF
CDR3nt: TGCAGTGCTAGAGATCCCCCGGAGGGCTATGAGCAGTTCTTC
abundance: -
v_gene: TRBV20-1
d_gene: -
j_gene: TRBJ2-1

CDR3aa: CASSQTTGEGETQYF
CDR3nt: TGTGCCAGCAGCCAAACCACTGGGGAGGGGGAGACCCAGTACTTC
abundance: few
v_gene: TRBV4-2
d_gene: TRBD2
j_gene: TRBJ2-5

CDR3aa: CASSQGRIGGNTEAFF
CDR3nt: TGTGCCAGCAGCCAAGGGAGAATAGGGGGGAACACTGAAGCTTTCTTT
abundance: -
v_gene: TRBV4-2
d_gene: -
j_gene: TRBJ1-1

CDR3aa: CASSLAGTLRRDTQYF
CDR3nt: TGTGCCAGCAGCTTAGCCGGGACCCTGAGGAGAGATACGCAGTATTTT
abundance: few
v_gene: TRBV7-2
d_gene: -
j_gene: TRBJ2-3

CDR3aa: CASSRRGSTDTQYF
CDR3nt: TGCGCCAGCAGCCGCAGGGGGAGCACAGATACGCAGTATTTT
abundance: -
v_gene: TRBV5-1
d_gene: TRBD1
j_gene: TRBJ2-3

CDR3aa: CASSSQHAGQFVEKLFF
CDR3nt: TGTGCCAGCAGCTCCCAACACGCGGGGCAGTTTGTCGAAAAACTGTTTTTT
abundance: few
v_gene: TRBV11-2
d_gene: -
j_gene: TRBJ1-4

CDR3aa: CASRPPGTLDTGELFF
CDR3nt: TGCGCCAGCAGACCCCCCGGGACCCTTGACACCGGGGAGCTGTTTTTT
abundance: many
v_gene: TRBV5-1
d_gene: -
j_gene: TRBJ2-2

CDR3aa: CASSPSSGTDTQYF
CDR3nt: TGTGCCAGCAGCCCGAGTAGCGGCACAGATACGCAGTATTTT
abundance: many
v_gene: TRBV7-2
d_gene: -
j_gene: TRBJ2-3

CDR3aa: CASGPGTVTDTQYF
CDR3nt: TGTGCCAGCGGCCCCGGGACAGTCACAGATACGCAGTATTTT
abundance: -
v_gene: TRBV2
d_gene: TRBD1
j_gene: TRBJ2-3

CDR3aa: CSASYRDADTQYF
CDR3nt: TGCAGTGCTTCCTACAGGGACGCAGATACGCAGTATTTT
abundance: few
v_gene: TRBV20-1
d_gene: -
j_gene: TRBJ2-3

CDR3aa: CAISNTDTQYF
CDR3nt: TGTGCCATCAGTAATACAGATACGCAGTATTTT
abundance: -
v_gene: TRBV10-3
d_gene: -
j_gene: TRBJ2-3

CDR3aa: CASRRDRLASDTQYF
CDR3nt: TGTGCCAGCCGACGCGACAGACTAGCTTCAGATACGCAGTATTTT
abundance: -
v_gene: TRBV7-8
d_gene: TRBD2
j_gene: TRBJ2-3

CDR3aa: CASSFSGTALNTEAFF
CDR3nt: TGTGCCAGTAGTTTTTCCGGGACAGCTCTTAACACTGAAGCTTTCTTT
abundance: many
v_gene: TRBV19
d_gene: TRBD1
j_gene: TRBJ1-1

CDR3aa: CSATPGSTEAFF
CDR3nt: TGCAGTGCTACACCGGGGAGCACTGAAGCTTTCTTT
abundance: -
v_gene: TRBV20-1
d_gene: -
j_gene: TRBJ1-1

CDR3aa: CAWRRPGGDTQYF
CDR3nt: TGTGCCTGGAGGAGGCCGGGGGGGGATACGCAGTATTTT
abundance: few
v_gene: TRBV30
d_gene: TRBD2
j_gene: TRBJ2-3

CDR3aa: CASRTSTNEKLFF
CDR3nt: TGTGCCAGTAGAACTTCAACTAATGAAAAACTGTTTTTT
abundance: many
v_gene: TRBV19
d_gene: -
j_gene: TRBJ1-4

CDR3aa: CASKEGLNYGYTF
CDR3nt: TGTGCCAGCAAGGAAGGGTTAAACTATGGCTACACCTTC
abundance: -
v_gene: TRBV6-1
d_gene: -
j_gene: TRBJ1-2

CDR3aa: CASSLPRGESTDTQYF
CDR3nt: TGTGCCAGCAGCCTACCGAGGGGGGAGAGCACAGATACGCAGTATTTT
abundance: few
v_gene: TRBV6-2/TRBV6-3
d_gene: -
j_gene: TRBJ2-3

CDR3aa: CASSPGGVSTDTQYF
CDR3nt: TGTGCCAGCTCACCTGGCGGGGTTAGCACAGATACGCAGTATTTT
abundance: many
v_gene: TRBV18
d_gene: -
j_gene: TRBJ2-3

CDR3aa: CASSQDMGNGETQYF
CDR3nt: TGCGCCAGCAGCCAAGATATGGGTAATGGAGAGACCCAGTACTTC
abundance: few
v_gene: TRBV4-1
d_gene: -
j_gene: TRBJ2-5

CDR3aa: CASSLVAPGAGADTQYF
CDR3nt: TGTGCCAGCAGCTTAGTTGCCCCCGGGGCAGGGGCAGATACGCAGTATTTT
abundance: -
v_gene: TRBV7-2
d_gene: -
j_gene: TRBJ2-3

CDR3aa: CASNAGLIDSPLHF
CDR3nt: TGCGCCAGCAATGCCGGTCTGATTGATTCACCCCTCCACTTT
abundance: -
v_gene: TRBV5-1
d_gene: -
j_gene: TRBJ1-6

CDR3aa: CASSLERHNQPQHF
CDR3nt: TGTGCCAGCAGCTTGGAGAGACACAATCAGCCCCAGCATTTT
abundance: once
v_gene: TRBV5-5
d_gene: -
j_gene: TRBJ1-5

CDR3aa: CASRETSATDTQYF
CDR3nt: TGCGCCAGCAGGGAGACTAGCGCCACAGATACGCAGTATTTT
abundance: few
v_gene: TRBV5-1
d_gene: TRBD2
j_gene: TRBJ2-3

CDR3aa: CASSEDRTGPRSYTF
CDR3nt: TGCGCCAGCAGCGAAGATCGGACGGGCCCTCGGAGCTACACCTTC
abundance: -
v_gene: TRBV4-1
d_gene: -
j_gene: TRBJ1-2

CDR3aa: CASSLDEEAFF
CDR3nt: TGCGCCAGCAGCTTGGATGAAGAAGCTTTCTTT
abundance: -
v_gene: TRBV5-1
d_gene: -
j_gene: TRBJ1-1

CDR3aa: CASSSPDRGTEAFF
CDR3nt: TGTGCCAGCAGCTCGCCTGACAGGGGCACTGAAGCTTTCTTT
abundance: -
v_gene: TRBV7-9
d_gene: TRBD1
j_gene: TRBJ1-1

CDR3aa: CASSYQGVAGGHNEQFF
CDR3nt: TGTGCCAGCAGTTACCAGGGGGTAGCGGGGGGCCACAATGAGCAGTTCTTC
abundance: few
v_gene: TRBV6-5
d_gene: TRBD2
j_gene: TRBJ2-1

CDR3aa: CASSYSTYQPQHF
CDR3nt: TGTGCCAGCAGTTACTCGACCTATCAGCCCCAGCATTTT
abundance: -
v_gene: TRBV6-2/TRBV6-3
d_gene: -
j_gene: TRBJ1-5

CDR3aa: CASSDGWVNTQYF
CDR3nt: TGTGCCAGCAGTGATGGATGGGTAAATACGCAGTATTTT
abundance: few
v_gene: TRBV2
d_gene: -
j_gene: TRBJ2-3

CDR3aa: CASSPTSGGKHRETQYF
CDR3nt: TGTGCCAGCAGCCCTACTAGCGGGGGGAAGCACAGGGAGACCCAGTACTTC
abundance: -
v_gene: TRBV5-6
d_gene: TRBD2
j_gene: TRBJ2-5

CDR3aa: CASSLQGQGSPLHF
CDR3nt: TGTGCCAGCAGCTTACAGGGGCAGGGGTCACCCCTCCACTTT
abundance: -
v_gene: TRBV5-4
d_gene: TRBD1
j_gene: TRBJ1-6

CDR3aa: CASSPRTLATSTDTQYF
CDR3nt: TGCGCCAGCAGCCCGAGAACGCTAGCGACTAGCACAGATACGCAGTATTTT
abundance: -
v_gene: TRBV4-1
d_gene: -
j_gene: TRBJ2-3

CDR3aa: CASRRRYGGRDEKLFF
CDR3nt: TGTGCCAGCAGGCGACGTTATGGGGGGAGAGATGAAAAACTGTTTTTT
abundance: -
v_gene: TRBV7-8
d_gene: -
j_gene: TRBJ1-4

CDR3aa: CASRYTGARANTGELFF
CDR3nt: TGCGCCAGCAGGTACACAGGGGCCAGAGCGAACACCGGGGAGCTGTTTTTT
abundance: many
v_gene: TRBV10-2
d_gene: TRBD1
j_gene: TRBJ2-2

CDR3aa: CASSSASVSVRTGTEAFF
CDR3nt: TGTGCCAGCAGCTCGGCCTCCGTCTCAGTCCGCACTGGCACTGAAGCTTTCTTT
abundance: -
v_gene: TRBV5-4
d_gene: -
j_gene: TRBJ1-1

CDR3aa: CASSKYPSKNGYTF
CDR3nt: TGTGCCAGCAGCAAGTACCCCAGCAAAAATGGCTACACCTTC
abundance: few
v_gene: TRBV21-1
d_gene: -
j_gene: TRBJ1-2

CDR3aa: CASSTPGQGIGETQYF
CDR3nt: TGTGCCAGCAGCACTCCGGGACAGGGCATCGGGGAGACCCAGTACTTC
abundance: -
v_gene: TRBV9
d_gene: TRBD1
j_gene: TRBJ2-5

CDR3aa: CASSVAQDRRFATEAFF
CDR3nt: TGTGCCAGCAGCGTAGCTCAGGACAGAAGATTTGCCACTGAAGCTTTCTTT
abundance: -
v_gene: TRBV9
d_gene: -
j_gene: TRBJ1-1

CDR3aa: CASSGWGQGALDTQYF
CDR3nt: TGTGCCAGCAGCGGCTGGGGACAGGGGGCCTTAGATACGCAGTATTTT
abundance: few
v_gene: TRBV5-4
d_gene: TRBD1
j_gene: TRBJ2-3

CDR3aa: CASTRQGTNEKLFF
CDR3nt: TGTGCCAGCACCCGACAGGGGACTAATGAAAAACTGTTTTTT
abundance: -
v_gene: TRBV2
d_gene: TRBD1
j_gene: TRBJ1-4

CDR3aa: CASSHPLGGRWTGELFF
CDR3nt: TGCGCCAGCAGTCACCCGCTCGGGGGGCGGTGGACCGGGGAGCTGTTTTTT
abundance: -
v_gene: TRBV23-1
d_gene: -
j_gene: TRBJ2-2

CDR3aa: CASSSGRPSTDTQYF
CDR3nt: TGTGCCAGCAGTTCAGGAAGACCTAGCACAGATACGCAGTATTTT
abundance: -
v_gene: TRBV27
d_gene: -
j_gene: TRBJ2-3

CDR3aa: CSVGYGINSPLHF
CDR3nt: TGCAGCGTTGGTTACGGGATTAATTCACCCCTCCACTTT
abundance: many
v_gene: TRBV29-1
d_gene: -
j_gene: TRBJ1-6

CDR3aa: CASSFVTGPFNTEAFF
CDR3nt: TGTGCCAGCAGTTTCGTTACAGGGCCTTTTAACACTGAAGCTTTCTTT
abundance: -
v_gene: TRBV6-5
d_gene: -
j_gene: TRBJ1-1

CDR3aa: CASSFAGPSGNTIYF
CDR3nt: TGTGCCAGCAGCTTCGCAGGGCCCTCTGGAAACACCATATATTTT
abundance: -
v_gene: TRBV5-6
d_gene: -
j_gene: TRBJ1-3

CDR3aa: CSARVSRGAGDTQYF
CDR3nt: TGCAGTGCTAGGGTCTCGCGCGGGGCCGGAGATACGCAGTATTTT
abundance: few
v_gene: TRBV20-1
d_gene: -
j_gene: TRBJ2-3

CDR3aa: CASSFGTSYNEQFF
CDR3nt: TGTGCCAGCAGTTTCGGGACTAGCTACAATGAGCAGTTCTTC
abundance: many
v_gene: TRBV12-3/TRBV12-4
d_gene: TRBD2
j_gene: TRBJ2-1